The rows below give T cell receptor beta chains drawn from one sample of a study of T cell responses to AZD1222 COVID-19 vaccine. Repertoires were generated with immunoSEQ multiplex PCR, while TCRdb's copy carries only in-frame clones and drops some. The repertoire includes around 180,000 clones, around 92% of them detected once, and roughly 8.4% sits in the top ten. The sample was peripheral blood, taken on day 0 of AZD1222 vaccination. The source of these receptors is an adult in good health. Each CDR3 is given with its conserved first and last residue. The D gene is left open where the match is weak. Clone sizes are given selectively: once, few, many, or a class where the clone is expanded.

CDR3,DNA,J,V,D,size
CASSLGREDEKRFYGYTF,TGCGCCAGCAGCTTGGGCAGGGAGGACGAAAAACGATTCTATGGCTACACCTTC,TRBJ1-2,TRBV5-1,NA,NA
CASSLWGGQSNQPQHF,TGTGCCAGCAGTTTATGGGGGGGACAGAGCAATCAGCCCCAGCATTTT,TRBJ1-5,TRBV28,TRBD1,NA
CASRDRDEGYEQYF,TGCGCCAGCAGAGACAGGGACGAAGGCTACGAGCAGTACTTC,TRBJ2-7,TRBV23-1,TRBD1,NA
CASSATRKETQYF,TGTGCCAGCAGTGCGACCAGAAAAGAGACCCAGTACTTC,TRBJ2-5,TRBV2,NA,NA
CASSYSEASNTEAFF,TGTGCCAGCAGTTACTCGGAGGCCTCGAACACTGAAGCTTTCTTT,TRBJ1-1,TRBV6-7,NA,once
CASSIGQGNPYEQYF,TGTGCCAGTAGTATCGGACAGGGTAACCCCTACGAGCAGTACTTC,TRBJ2-7,TRBV19,TRBD1,NA
CASSLNWGTGHVGTQYF,TGTGCCAGCAGCTTAAATTGGGGGACAGGGCATGTAGGGACCCAGTACTTC,TRBJ2-5,TRBV7-8,TRBD1,NA
CASRRFYEQYF,TGTGCCAGCAGAAGGTTCTACGAGCAGTACTTC,TRBJ2-7,TRBV28,NA,NA
CASSSYMRLAGTGANVLTF,TGTGCCAGCAGCTCCTACATGCGGCTAGCGGGAACTGGGGCCAACGTCCTGACTTTC,TRBJ2-6,TRBV21-1,NA,NA
CASSQDGKGGSYNEQFF,TGTGCCAGCAGCCAAGACGGGAAGGGAGGCTCCTACAATGAGCAGTTCTTC,TRBJ2-1,TRBV3-1/TRBV3-2,NA,NA
CASSYLPRDWKGETQYF,TGCGCCAGCAGCTACCTACCTCGGGACTGGAAGGGAGAGACCCAGTACTTC,TRBJ2-5,TRBV5-1,NA,NA
CASSLEAGGSYEQYF,TGTGCCAGCAGCTTAGAAGCAGGGGGGTCCTACGAGCAGTACTTC,TRBJ2-7,TRBV7-8,NA,NA
CSVEPLAGGGNEQFF,TGCAGCGTTGAGCCACTAGCGGGAGGCGGAAATGAGCAGTTCTTC,TRBJ2-1,TRBV29-1,TRBD2,once
CSVRPPGGPNTEAFF,TGCAGCGTGCGACCTCCCGGGGGTCCGAACACTGAAGCTTTCTTT,TRBJ1-1,TRBV29-1,NA,NA
CASSLPPWDQPQHF,TGTGCCAGCAGTTTGCCCCCGTGGGATCAGCCCCAGCATTTT,TRBJ1-5,TRBV28,NA,NA
CASSAGGWETQYF,TGTGCCAGCAGCGCCGGGGGTTGGGAGACCCAGTACTTC,TRBJ2-5,TRBV7-2,NA,NA
CASTSRAYEQYF,TGTGCCAGTACTAGTAGGGCGTACGAGCAGTACTTC,TRBJ2-7,TRBV19,NA,NA
CASRTGGGETQYF,TGTGCCAGCAGGACAGGGGGTGGAGAGACCCAGTACTTC,TRBJ2-5,TRBV6-5,TRBD1,NA
CAWRTPGGVYGYTF,TGTGCCTGGAGAACTCCAGGGGGTGTCTATGGCTACACCTTC,TRBJ1-2,TRBV30,TRBD1,once
CASRAVGEQYF,TGTGCCAGCAGAGCTGTCGGCGAGCAGTACTTC,TRBJ2-7,TRBV6-5,NA,NA
CAISPGANEKLFF,TGTGCCATCAGTCCGGGGGCTAATGAAAAACTGTTTTTT,TRBJ1-4,TRBV10-3,NA,NA
CASSEQEANTEAFF,TGTGCCAGCAGTGAACAGGAGGCGAACACTGAAGCTTTCTTT,TRBJ1-1,TRBV6-1,NA,NA
CASSQVPETEQYF,TGCGCCAGCAGCCAAGTACCAGAAACCGAGCAGTACTTC,TRBJ2-7,TRBV4-3,NA,NA
CASSERGGYEQYF,TGTGCCAGCAGTGAGCGGGGGGGGTACGAGCAGTACTTC,TRBJ2-7,TRBV6-1,TRBD2,NA
CASSPDRGSSNQPQHF,TGTGCCAGCAGCCCGGACAGGGGGAGTAGCAATCAGCCCCAGCATTTT,TRBJ1-5,TRBV3-1/TRBV3-2,TRBD1,NA
CSVAPGQGLSGANVLTF,TGCAGCGTCGCCCCGGGACAGGGGCTATCTGGGGCCAACGTCCTGACTTTC,TRBJ2-6,TRBV29-1,TRBD1,NA
CSVNPGLVDNEQFF,TGCAGCGTTAACCCAGGTTTGGTGGACAATGAGCAGTTCTTC,TRBJ2-1,TRBV29-1,NA,few